The 8 T cell receptor beta chains given below trace back to one sample, sequenced in a study of PD-1 blockade in classical Hodgkin lymphoma. Each patient experienced a relapse that followed autologous stem cell transplantation, and brentuximab vedotin exposure varied. The protocol was immunoSEQ multiplex PCR, while the TCRdb copy is restricted to in-frame clones and leaves out a portion. The data contain about 54,000 clones, more than 85% of them seen just once; the ten biggest clones take up about 9.4%. The source material was peripheral blood mononuclear cells (PBMCs), sampled before the second cycle of nivolumab. The source is a human donor with classical Hodgkin lymphoma.

The chain uses TRBV29-1 and TRBJ2-7; 7 bases map to TRBD2. The length of the CDR3 is 13 residues. Per germline, CDR1 SQVTM and CDR2 ANQGSEA. CDR3 in amino acids: CSGWSGDSYEQYF. In DNA, the CDR3 is TGCAGTGGTTGGAGCGGGGACTCCTACGAGCAGTACTTC.

This chain links TRBV18 with TRBJ2-7, with 9 bases that match TRBD1. CDR1 is KGHSH and CDR2 is LQKENI in the germline V gene. J gave up 2 bases and V 0 bases, and 5 bases lay outside the gene matches. This CDR3 comprises 16 residues. CDR3 in DNA: TGTGCCAGCTCACCACCGGGGACAGGGACGACCTACGAGCAGTACTTC. Its protein product is CASSPPGTGTTYEQYF.

The rearrangement uses TRBV13 and TRBJ2-6, with 13 bases fitting TRBD2. The V and J ends lost 5 bases and 4 bases, in that order; junction bases with no gene match: 20. Germline V lookup: CDR1 PRHDT, CDR2 FYEKMQ (reference sequence). The length of the CDR3 is 22 residues. CDR3 amino acids: CASSPPGPAGTSGGGGANVLTF. The CDR3 region has the DNA TGTGCCAGCAGCCCCCCTGGACCGGCGGGTACTAGCGGGGGGGGCGGGGCCAACGTCCTGACTTTC.

This chain links TRBV5-4 with TRBJ2-5, with TRBD1 matching 9 bases. Germline loops: CDR1 SGHNT, CDR2 YYREEE (reference sequence). V lost 3 bases and J lost 2; bases outside the gene matches: 8. This CDR3 comprises 16 residues. CDR3 loop: CASSSSGQGWQETQYF. The CDR3 nucleotides read TGTGCCAGCAGCTCGAGTGGACAGGGGTGGCAAGAGACCCAGTACTTC.

Only a few counts were recorded for this clone. The V and J genes are TRBV28 and TRBJ2-4, with 10 positions matching TRBD1. CDR1 MDHEN and CDR2 SYDVKM come from the germline V gene. CDR3 length: 18 amino acids. V lost 5 bases, J lost 8 bases, and 18 bases stayed unmatched. The CDR3 nucleotides are TGTGCCAGCAGTACCACTCTGGACAGGGGGATACGGGAGGACATTCAGTACTTC. Protein sequence: CASSTTLDRGIREDIQYF.

This clone was detected only once. The CDR3 coding sequence is TGTGCCAGCAGCCCCGGGACTGGGGGTTACCAAGGGAATGAGCAGTTCTTC. This translates into CASSPGTGGYQGNEQFF. This rearrangement joins TRBV7-2 to TRBJ2-1; TRBD2 might be the D (6 bases). V was shortened by 5 bases and J by 7 bases, with 24 bases between the two germline ends. Per germline, CDR1 SGHTA and CDR2 FQGNSA. The CDR3 runs to 17 residues.

The V gene is TRBV10-3, the J gene TRBJ2-3, with D possibly being TRBD1 or TRBD2 (5 bases each). V was trimmed by 10 bases and J by 4 bases, leaving 18 bases between them. CDR1 and CDR2 (germline): ENHRY, SYGVKD. The CDR3 runs to 14 residues. CDR3 protein: CATRDLGSADTQYF. The CDR3 bases are TGTGCCACCCGGGACCTTGGATCGGCAGATACGCAGTATTTT.

This rearrangement joins TRBV9 to TRBJ2-1; TRBD2 is a possible D gene (6 bases). CDR3 length: 14 residues. V lost 4 bases and J 8 bases, leaving 16 bases between the germline ends. Germline V gene lookup returns CDR1 SGDLS and CDR2 YYNGEE. CDR3 in DNA: TGTGCCAGCAGCAAGACTAGAACGATCGATGAGCAGTTCTTC. As protein: CASSKTRTIDEQFF.